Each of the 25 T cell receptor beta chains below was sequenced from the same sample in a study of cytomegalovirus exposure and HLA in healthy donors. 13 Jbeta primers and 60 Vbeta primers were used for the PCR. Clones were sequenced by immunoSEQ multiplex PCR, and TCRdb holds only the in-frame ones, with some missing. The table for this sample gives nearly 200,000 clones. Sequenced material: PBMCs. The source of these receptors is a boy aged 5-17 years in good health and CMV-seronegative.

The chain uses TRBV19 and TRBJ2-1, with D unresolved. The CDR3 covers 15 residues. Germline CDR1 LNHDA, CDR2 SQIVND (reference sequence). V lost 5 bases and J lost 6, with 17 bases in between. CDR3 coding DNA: TGTGCCAGTAGTCCCAGGCCTGGCATTCCCAATGAGCAGTTCTTC. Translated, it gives CASSPRPGIPNEQFF.

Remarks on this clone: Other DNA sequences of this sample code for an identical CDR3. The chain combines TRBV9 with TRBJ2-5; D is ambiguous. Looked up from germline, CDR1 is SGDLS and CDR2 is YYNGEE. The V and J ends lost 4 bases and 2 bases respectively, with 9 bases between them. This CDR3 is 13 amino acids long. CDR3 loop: CASSPRGQETQYF. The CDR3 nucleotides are TGTGCCAGCAGCCCTCGCGGACAAGAGACCCAGTACTTC.

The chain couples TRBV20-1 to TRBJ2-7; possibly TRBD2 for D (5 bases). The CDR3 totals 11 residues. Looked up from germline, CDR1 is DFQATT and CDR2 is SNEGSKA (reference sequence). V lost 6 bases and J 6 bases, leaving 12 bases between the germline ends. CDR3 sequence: CSALRGTEQYF. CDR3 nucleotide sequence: TGCAGTGCCCTCCGGGGTACCGAGCAGTACTTC.

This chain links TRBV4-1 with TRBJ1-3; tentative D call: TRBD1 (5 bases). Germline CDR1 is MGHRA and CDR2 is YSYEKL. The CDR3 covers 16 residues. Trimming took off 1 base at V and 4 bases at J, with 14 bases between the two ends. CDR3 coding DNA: TGCGCCAGCAGCCAAGCGGCGGGACCGCCGGGAAACACCATATATTTT. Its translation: CASSQAAGPPGNTIYF.

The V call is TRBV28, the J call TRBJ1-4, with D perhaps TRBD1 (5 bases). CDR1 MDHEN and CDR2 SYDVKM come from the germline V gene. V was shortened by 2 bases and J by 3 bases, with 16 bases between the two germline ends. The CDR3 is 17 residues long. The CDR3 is CASSLEDGTVANEKLFF. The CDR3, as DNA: TGTGCCAGCAGTTTAGAGGACGGGACTGTAGCTAATGAAAAACTGTTTTTT.

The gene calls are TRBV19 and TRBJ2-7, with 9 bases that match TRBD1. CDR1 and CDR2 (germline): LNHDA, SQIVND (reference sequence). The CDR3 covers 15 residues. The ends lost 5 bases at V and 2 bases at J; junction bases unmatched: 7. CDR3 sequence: CASSAGTGTTYEQYF. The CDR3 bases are TGTGCCAGTAGTGCCGGGACAGGGACTACCTACGAGCAGTACTTC. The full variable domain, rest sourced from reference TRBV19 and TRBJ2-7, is DGGITQSPKYLFRKEGQNVTLSCEQNLNHDAMYWYRQDPGQGLRLIYYSQIVNDFQKGDIAEGYSVSREKKESFPLTVTSAQKNPTAFYLCASSAGTGTTYEQYFGPGTRLTVT.

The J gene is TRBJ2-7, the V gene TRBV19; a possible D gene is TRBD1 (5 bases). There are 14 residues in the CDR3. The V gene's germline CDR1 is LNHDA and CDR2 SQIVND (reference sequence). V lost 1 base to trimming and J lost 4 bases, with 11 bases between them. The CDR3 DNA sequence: TGTGCCAGTAGTATAGGTCCGACAGCTTACGAGCAGTACTTC. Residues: CASSIGPTAYEQYF.

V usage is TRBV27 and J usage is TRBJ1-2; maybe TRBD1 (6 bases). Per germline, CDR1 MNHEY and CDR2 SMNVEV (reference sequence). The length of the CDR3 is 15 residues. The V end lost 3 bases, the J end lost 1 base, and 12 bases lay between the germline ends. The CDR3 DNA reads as TGTGCCAGCAGTTTCTCCAGGGGCGGTAACTATGGCTACACCTTC. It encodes CASSFSRGGNYGYTF.

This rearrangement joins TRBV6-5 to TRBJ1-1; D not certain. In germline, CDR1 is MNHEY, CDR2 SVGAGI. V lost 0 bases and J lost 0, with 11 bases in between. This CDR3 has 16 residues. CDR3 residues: CASSYSSTGMNTEAFF. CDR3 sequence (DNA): TGTGCCAGCAGTTACTCCTCGACGGGTATGAACACTGAAGCTTTCTTT.

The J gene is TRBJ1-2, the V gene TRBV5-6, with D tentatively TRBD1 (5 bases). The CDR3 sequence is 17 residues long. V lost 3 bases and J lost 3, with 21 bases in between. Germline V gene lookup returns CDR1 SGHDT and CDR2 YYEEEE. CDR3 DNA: TGTGCCAGCAGCTCCCCCCCAGGGAAGTCGCACCACTATGGCTACACCTTC. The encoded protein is CASSSPPGKSHHYGYTF.

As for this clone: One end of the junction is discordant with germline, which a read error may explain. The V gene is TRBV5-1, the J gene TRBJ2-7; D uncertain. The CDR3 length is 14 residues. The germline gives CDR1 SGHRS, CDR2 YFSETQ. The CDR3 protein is CASSLWLDSSEQYF. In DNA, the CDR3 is TGCGCCAGCAGCCTTTGGCTTGACTCCTCCGAGCAGTACTTC.

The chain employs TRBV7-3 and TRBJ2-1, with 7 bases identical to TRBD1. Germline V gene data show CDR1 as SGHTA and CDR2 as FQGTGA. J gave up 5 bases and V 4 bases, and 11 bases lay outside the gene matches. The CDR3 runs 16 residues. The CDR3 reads CASSSPSGTVNNEQFF. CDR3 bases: TGTGCCAGCAGCTCTCCCTCCGGGACAGTAAACAATGAGCAGTTCTTC.

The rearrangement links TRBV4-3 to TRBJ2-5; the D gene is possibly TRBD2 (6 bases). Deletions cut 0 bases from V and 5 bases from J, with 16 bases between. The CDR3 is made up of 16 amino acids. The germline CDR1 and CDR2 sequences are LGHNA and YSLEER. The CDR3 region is CASSQDPSGGSETQYF. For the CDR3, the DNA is TGCGCCAGCAGCCAAGATCCATCCGGGGGATCGGAGACCCAGTACTTC.

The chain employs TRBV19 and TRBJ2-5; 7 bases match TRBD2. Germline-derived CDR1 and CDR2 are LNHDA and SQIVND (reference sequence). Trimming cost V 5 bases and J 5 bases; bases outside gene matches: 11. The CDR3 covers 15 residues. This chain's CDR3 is CASSSREGFGETQYF. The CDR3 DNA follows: TGTGCCAGTAGTTCCAGGGAGGGGTTCGGGGAGACCCAGTACTTC.

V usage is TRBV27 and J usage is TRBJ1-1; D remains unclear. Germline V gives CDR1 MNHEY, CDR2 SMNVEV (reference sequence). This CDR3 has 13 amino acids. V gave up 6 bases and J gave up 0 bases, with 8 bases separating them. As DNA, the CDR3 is TGTGCCAGCAGCGTCGGGATGAACACTGAAGCTTTCTTT. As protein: CASSVGMNTEAFF.

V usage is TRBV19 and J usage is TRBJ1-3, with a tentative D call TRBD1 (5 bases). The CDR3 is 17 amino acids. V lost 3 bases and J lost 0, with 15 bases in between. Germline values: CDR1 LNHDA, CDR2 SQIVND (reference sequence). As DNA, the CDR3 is TGTGCCAGTAGTATTCATGGAGACAGAAGCTCTGGAAACACCATATATTTT. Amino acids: CASSIHGDRSSGNTIYF.

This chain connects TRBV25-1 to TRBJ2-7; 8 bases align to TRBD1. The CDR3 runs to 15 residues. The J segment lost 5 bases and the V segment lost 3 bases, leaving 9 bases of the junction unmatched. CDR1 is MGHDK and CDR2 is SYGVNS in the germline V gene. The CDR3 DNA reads TGTGCCAGCAGTGAGGCGTATACAGGGGGGAACGAGCAGTACTTC. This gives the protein CASSEAYTGGNEQYF.

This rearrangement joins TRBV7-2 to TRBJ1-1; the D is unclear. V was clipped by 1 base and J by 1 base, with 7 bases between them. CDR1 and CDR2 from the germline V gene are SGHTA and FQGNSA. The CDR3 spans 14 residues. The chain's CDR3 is CASSLVTANTEAFF. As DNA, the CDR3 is TGTGCCAGCAGCTTAGTTACAGCGAACACTGAAGCTTTCTTT.

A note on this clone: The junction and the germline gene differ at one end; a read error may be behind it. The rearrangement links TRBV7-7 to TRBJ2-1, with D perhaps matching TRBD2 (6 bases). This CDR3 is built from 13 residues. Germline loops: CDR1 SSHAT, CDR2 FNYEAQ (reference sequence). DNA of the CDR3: TGTGCTAGCAGCTTACGCTGGGGGGATGAGCAGTTCTTC. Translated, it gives CASSLRWGDEQFF.

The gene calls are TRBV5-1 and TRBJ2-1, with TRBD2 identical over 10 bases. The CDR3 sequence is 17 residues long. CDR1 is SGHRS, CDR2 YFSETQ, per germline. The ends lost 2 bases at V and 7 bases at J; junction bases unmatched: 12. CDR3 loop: CASSLDPAGGPMNEQFF. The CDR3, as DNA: TGCGCCAGCAGCTTAGATCCAGCGGGGGGGCCTATGAATGAGCAGTTCTTC.

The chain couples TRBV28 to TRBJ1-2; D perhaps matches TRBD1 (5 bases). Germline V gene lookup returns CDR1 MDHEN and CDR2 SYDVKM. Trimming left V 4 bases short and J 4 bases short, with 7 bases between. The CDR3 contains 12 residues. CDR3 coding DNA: TGTGCCAGCAGTTCAGGGTTCTATGGCTACACCTTC. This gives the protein CASSSGFYGYTF.

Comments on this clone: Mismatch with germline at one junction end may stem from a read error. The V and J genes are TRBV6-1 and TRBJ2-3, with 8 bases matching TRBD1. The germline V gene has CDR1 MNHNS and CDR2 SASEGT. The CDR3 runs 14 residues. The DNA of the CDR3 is TGTGCCGGCAGTCCCGGGGACAGGCCAGATACGCAGTATTTT. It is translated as CAGSPGDRPDTQYF.

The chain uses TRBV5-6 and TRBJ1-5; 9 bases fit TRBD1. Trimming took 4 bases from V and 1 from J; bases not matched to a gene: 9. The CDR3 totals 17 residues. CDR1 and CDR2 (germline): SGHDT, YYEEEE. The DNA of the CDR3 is TGTGCCAGCAGCGACCGGGACAGGGATGGAAGCAATCAGCCCCAGCATTTT. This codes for CASSDRDRDGSNQPQHF.

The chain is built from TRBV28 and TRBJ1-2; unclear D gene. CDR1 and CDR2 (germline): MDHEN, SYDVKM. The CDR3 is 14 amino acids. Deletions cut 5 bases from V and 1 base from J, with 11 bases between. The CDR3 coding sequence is TGTGCCAGCAGTCTTGAGCAACTTAACTATGGCTACACCTTC. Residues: CASSLEQLNYGYTF.

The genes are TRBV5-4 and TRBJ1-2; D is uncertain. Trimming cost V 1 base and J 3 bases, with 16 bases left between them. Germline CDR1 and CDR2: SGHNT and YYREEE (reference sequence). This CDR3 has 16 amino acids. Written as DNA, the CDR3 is TGTGCCAGCAGCTTGAAAGTGGGAGGCCCTGACTATGGCTACACCTTC. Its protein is CASSLKVGGPDYGYTF.